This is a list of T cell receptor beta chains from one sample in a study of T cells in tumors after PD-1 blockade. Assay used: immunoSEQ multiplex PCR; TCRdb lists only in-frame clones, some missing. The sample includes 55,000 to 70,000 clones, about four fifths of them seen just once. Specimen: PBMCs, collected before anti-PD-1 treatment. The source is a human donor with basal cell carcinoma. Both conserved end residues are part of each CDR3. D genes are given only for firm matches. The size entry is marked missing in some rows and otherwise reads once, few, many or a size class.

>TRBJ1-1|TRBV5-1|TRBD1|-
TGCGCCAGCAGCTCATTAGAGACAGGGAGGCCCACTGAAGCTTTCTTT
CASSSLETGRPTEAFF
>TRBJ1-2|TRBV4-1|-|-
TGCGCCAGCAGCCAAGATTCCCTGGACATAAACTATGGCTACACCTTC
CASSQDSLDINYGYTF
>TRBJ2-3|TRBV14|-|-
TGTGCCAGCAGCCGCATCCTCGGCGATACGCAGTATTTT
CASSRILGDTQYF
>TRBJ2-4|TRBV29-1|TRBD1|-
TGCAGCGTTGAGGCGGGACAGGTAGACAAAAACATTCAGTACTTC
CSVEAGQVDKNIQYF
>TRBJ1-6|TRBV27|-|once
TGTGCCAGCAGTTTATCCCCGACAGACAGGTCGAATTCACCCCTCCACTTT
CASSLSPTDRSNSPLHF
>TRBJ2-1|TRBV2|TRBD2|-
TGTGCCAGCAGTGAGTTAGGACTAGGAAACAATGAGCAGTTCTTC
CASSELGLGNNEQFF
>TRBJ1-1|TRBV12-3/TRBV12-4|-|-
TGTGCCAGCAGTCATGGGAACACTGAAGCTTTCTTT
CASSHGNTEAFF
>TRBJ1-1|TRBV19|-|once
TGTGCCAGTAGTATAACGTGGGGAGGGGACACTGAAGCTTTCTTT
CASSITWGGDTEAFF
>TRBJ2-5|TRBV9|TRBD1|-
TGTGCCAGCAGCTTTTCAGGGGGTAAAGAGACCCAGTACTTC
CASSFSGGKETQYF
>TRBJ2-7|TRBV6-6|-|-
TGTGCCAGCAGTTTCTTTCCCTACGAGCAGTACTTC
CASSFFPYEQYF